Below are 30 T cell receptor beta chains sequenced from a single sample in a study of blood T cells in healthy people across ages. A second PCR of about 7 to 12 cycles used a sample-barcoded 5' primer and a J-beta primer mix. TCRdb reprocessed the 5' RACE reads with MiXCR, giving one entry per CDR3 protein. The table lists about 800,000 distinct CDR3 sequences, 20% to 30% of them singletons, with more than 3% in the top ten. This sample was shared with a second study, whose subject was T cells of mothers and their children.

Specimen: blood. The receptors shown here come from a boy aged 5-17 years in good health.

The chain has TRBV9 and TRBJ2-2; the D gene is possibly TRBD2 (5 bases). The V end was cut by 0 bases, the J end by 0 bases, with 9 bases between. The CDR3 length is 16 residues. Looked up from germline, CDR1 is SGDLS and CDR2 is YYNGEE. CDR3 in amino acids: CASSVGSGTNTGELFF. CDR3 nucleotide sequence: TGTGCCAGCAGCGTAGGGTCGGGGACGAACACCGGGGAGCTGTTTTTT. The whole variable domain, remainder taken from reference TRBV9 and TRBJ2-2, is DSGVTQTPKHLITATGQRVTLRCSPRSGDLSVYWYQQSLDQGLQFLIQYYNGEERAKGNILERFSAQQFPDLHSELNLSSLELGDSALYFCASSVGSGTNTGELFFGEGSRLTVL.

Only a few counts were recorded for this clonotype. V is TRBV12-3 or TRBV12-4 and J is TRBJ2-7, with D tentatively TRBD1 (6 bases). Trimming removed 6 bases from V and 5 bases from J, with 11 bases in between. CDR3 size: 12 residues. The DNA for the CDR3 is TGTGCCAGCAGCCGTACAGGGAACGAGCAGTACTTC. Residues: CASSRTGNEQYF.

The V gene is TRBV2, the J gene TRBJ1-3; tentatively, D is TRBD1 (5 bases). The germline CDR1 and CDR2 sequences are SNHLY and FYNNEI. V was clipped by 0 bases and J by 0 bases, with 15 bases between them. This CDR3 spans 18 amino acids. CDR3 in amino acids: CASSEAGALLNSGNTIYF. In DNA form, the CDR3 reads TGTGCCAGCAGTGAAGCCGGGGCCCTACTCAACTCTGGAAACACCATATATTTT.

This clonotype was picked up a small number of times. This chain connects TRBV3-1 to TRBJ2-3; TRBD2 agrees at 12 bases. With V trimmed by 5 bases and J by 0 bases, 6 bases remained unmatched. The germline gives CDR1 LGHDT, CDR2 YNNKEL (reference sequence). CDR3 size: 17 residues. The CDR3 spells CASSGRLAGASTDTQYF. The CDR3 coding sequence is TGTGCCAGCAGCGGACGACTAGCGGGGGCTAGCACAGATACGCAGTATTTT.

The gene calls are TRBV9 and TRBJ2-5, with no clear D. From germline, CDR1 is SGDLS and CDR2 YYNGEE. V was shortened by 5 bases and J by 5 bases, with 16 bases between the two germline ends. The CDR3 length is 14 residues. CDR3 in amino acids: CASSTGRNTETQYF. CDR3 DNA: TGTGCCAGCAGTACTGGGCGGAATACGGAGACCCAGTACTTC.

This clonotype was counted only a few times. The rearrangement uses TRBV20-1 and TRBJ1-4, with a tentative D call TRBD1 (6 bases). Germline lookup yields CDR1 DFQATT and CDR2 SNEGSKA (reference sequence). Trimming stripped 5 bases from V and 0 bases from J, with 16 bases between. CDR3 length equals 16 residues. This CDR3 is CSAPEDSEATNEKLFF. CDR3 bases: TGCAGTGCTCCAGAGGACAGTGAGGCAACTAATGAAAAACTGTTTTTT.

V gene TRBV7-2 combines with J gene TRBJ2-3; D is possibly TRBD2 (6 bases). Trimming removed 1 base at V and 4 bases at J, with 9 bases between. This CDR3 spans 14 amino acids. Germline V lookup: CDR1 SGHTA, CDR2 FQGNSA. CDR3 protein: CASSLETGADTQYF. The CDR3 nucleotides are TGTGCCAGCAGCTTAGAAACGGGAGCAGATACGCAGTATTTT.

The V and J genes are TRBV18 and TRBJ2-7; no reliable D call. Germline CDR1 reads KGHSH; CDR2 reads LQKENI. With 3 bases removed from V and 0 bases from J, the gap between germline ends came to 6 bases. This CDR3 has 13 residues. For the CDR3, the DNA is TGTGCCAGCTCACCCAAAAGCTCCTACGAGCAGTACTTC. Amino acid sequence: CASSPKSSYEQYF.

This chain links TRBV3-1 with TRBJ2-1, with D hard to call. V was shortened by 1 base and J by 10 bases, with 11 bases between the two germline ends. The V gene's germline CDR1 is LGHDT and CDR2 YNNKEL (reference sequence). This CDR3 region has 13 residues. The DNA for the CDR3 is TGTGCCAGCAGCCAAGTGCCCAATTACGAGCAGTTCTTC. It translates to CASSQVPNYEQFF.

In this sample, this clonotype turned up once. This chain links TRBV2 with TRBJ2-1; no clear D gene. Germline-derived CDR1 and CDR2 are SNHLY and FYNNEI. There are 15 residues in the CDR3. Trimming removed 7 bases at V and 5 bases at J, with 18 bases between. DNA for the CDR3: TGTGCCAGCACTACGAATCCGAAGCTCCACAATGAGCAGTTCTTC. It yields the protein CASTTNPKLHNEQFF.

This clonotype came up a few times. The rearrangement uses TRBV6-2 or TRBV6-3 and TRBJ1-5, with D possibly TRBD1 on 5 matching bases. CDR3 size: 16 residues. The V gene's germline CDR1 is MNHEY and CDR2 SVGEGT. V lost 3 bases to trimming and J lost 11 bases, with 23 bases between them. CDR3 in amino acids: CASSYELGLDFPTQHF. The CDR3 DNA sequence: TGTGCCAGCAGTTATGAGCTGGGACTTGACTTCCCGACCCAGCATTTT.

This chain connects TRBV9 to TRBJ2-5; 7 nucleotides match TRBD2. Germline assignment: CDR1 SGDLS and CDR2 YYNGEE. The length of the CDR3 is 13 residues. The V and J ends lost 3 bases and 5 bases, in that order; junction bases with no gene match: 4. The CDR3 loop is CASSAGGRETQYF. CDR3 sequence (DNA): TGTGCCAGCAGCGCGGGGGGTCGGGAGACCCAGTACTTC.

CDR3 coding DNA: TGCGCCAGCAGCCGTCGGCCGGTCGGACAGGGTAATCAGCCCCAGCATTTT. Its translation is CASSRRPVGQGNQPQHF. The genes are TRBV4-3 and TRBJ1-5; 8 bases line up with TRBD1. The germline gives CDR1 LGHNA, CDR2 YSLEER. The CDR3 sequence is 17 residues long. J was trimmed by 4 bases and V by 4 bases; bases with no gene match: 12.

For the CDR3, the DNA is TGCGCCAGCGAGGGAAAAAACACCGGGGAGCTGTTTTTT. Translating it yields CASEGKNTGELFF. The V call is TRBV5-1, the J call TRBJ2-2, with D possibly matching TRBD2 (5 bases). Trimming took 7 bases from V and 2 from J, leaving 9 bases between them. Germline V gene sequence: CDR1 SGHRS, CDR2 YFSETQ. This CDR3 contains 13 residues.

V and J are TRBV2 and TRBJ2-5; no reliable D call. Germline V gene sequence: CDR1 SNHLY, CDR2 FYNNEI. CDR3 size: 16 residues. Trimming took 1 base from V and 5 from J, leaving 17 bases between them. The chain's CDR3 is CASSEEYSAVDETQYF. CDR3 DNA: TGTGCCAGCAGTGAAGAGTATTCGGCCGTTGATGAGACCCAGTACTTC.

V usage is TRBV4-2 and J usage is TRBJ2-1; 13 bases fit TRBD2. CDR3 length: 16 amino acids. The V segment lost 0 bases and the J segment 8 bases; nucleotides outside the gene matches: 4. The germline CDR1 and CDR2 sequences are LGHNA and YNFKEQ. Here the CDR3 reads CASSQELAGGPDEQFF. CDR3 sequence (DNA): TGTGCCAGCAGCCAAGAACTAGCGGGAGGGCCGGATGAGCAGTTCTTC.

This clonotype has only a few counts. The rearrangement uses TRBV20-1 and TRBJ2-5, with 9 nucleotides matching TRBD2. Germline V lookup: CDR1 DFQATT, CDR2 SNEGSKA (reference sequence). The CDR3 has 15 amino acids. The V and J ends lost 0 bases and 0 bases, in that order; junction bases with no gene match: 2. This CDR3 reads CSARDLAGDQETQYF. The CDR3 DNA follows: TGCAGTGCTAGAGATTTAGCGGGGGACCAAGAGACCCAGTACTTC.

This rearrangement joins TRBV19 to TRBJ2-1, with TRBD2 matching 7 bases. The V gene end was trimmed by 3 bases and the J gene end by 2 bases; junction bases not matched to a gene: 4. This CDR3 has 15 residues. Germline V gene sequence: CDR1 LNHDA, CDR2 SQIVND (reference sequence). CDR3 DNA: TGTGCCAGTAGTATTGGGGCGGGGGCCTACAATGAGCAGTTCTTC. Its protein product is CASSIGAGAYNEQFF.

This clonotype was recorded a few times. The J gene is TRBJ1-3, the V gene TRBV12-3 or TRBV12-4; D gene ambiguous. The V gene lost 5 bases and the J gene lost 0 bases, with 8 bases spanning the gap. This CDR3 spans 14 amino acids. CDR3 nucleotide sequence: TGTGCCAGCAGTCGGACGGTCTCTGGAAACACCATATATTTT. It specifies CASSRTVSGNTIYF.

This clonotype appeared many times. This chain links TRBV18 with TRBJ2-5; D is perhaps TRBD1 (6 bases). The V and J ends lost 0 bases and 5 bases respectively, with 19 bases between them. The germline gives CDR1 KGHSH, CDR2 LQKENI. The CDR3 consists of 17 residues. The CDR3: CASSPPDSGWAGETQYF. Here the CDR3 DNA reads TGTGCCAGCTCACCACCGGACAGCGGCTGGGCAGGGGAGACCCAGTACTTC. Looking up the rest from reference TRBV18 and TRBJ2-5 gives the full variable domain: NAGVMQNPRHLVRRRGQEARLRCSPMKGHSHVYWYRQLPEEGLKFMVYLQKENIIDESGMPKERFSAEFPKEGPSILRIQQVVRGDSAAYFCASSPPDSGWAGETQYFGPGTRLLVL.

CDR3 sequence reads: CASSLFAGQATFGANVLTF. Here the CDR3 DNA reads TGTGCCAGCAGCTTGTTCGCAGGACAGGCGACCTTTGGGGCCAACGTCCTGACTTTC. This chain connects TRBV7-2 to TRBJ2-6; 7 positions agree with TRBD1. Germline-derived CDR1 and CDR2 are SGHTA and FQGNSA. The CDR3 is made up of 19 amino acids. Trimming cost V 3 bases and J 3 bases; bases outside gene matches: 14.

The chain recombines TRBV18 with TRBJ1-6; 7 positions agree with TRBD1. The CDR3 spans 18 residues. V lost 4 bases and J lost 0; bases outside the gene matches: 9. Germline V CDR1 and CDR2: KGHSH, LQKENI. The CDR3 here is CASSRGGEGSSYNSPLHF. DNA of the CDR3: TGTGCCAGCTCACGAGGGGGCGAGGGAAGCTCCTATAATTCACCCCTCCACTTT. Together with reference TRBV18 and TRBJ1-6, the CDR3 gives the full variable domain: NAGVMQNPRHLVRRRGQEARLRCSPMKGHSHVYWYRQLPEEGLKFMVYLQKENIIDESGMPKERFSAEFPKEGPSILRIQQVVRGDSAAYFCASSRGGEGSSYNSPLHFGNGTRLTVT.

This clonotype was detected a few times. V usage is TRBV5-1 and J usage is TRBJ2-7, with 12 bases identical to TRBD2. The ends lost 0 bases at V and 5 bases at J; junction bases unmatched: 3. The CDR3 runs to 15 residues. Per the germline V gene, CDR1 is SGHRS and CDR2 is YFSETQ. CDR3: CASSLGLAGVNEQYF. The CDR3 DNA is TGCGCCAGCAGCTTGGGACTAGCGGGAGTCAACGAGCAGTACTTC.

The CDR3 nucleotides read TGCAGTGCTTACAGCGGGAGGCCCCCCTACGAGCAGTACTTC. As protein: CSAYSGRPPYEQYF. The genes are TRBV20-1 and TRBJ2-7; the match to TRBD2 covers 9 bases. The V gene's germline CDR1 is DFQATT and CDR2 SNEGSKA (reference sequence). With 5 bases clipped from V and 2 bases from J, the junction kept 7 bases outside the gene matches. The CDR3 totals 14 residues.

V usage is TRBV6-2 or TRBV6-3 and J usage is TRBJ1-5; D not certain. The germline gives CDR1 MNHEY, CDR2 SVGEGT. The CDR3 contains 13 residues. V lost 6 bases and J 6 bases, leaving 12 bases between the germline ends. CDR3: CASRPSDRQPQHF. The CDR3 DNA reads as TGTGCCAGCAGGCCCTCGGACCGTCAGCCCCAGCATTTT.

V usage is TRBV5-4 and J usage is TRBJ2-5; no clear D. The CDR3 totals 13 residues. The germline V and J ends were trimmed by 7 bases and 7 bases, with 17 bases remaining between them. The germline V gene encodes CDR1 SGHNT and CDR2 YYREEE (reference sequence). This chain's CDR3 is CASRRPGDVTQYF. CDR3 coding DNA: TGTGCCAGCCGCAGGCCTGGCGATGTGACCCAGTACTTC.

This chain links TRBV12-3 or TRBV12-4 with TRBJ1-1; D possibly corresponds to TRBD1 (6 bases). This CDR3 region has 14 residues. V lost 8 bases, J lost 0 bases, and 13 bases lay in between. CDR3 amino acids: CASEVQGMNTEAFF. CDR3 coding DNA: TGTGCCAGCGAAGTACAGGGTATGAACACTGAAGCTTTCTTT.

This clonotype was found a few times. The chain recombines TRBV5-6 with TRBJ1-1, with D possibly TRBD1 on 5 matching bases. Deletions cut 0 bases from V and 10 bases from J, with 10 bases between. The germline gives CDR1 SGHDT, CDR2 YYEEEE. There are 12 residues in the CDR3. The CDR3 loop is CASSLDRTGAFF. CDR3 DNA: TGTGCCAGCAGCTTGGACAGAACAGGAGCTTTCTTT.

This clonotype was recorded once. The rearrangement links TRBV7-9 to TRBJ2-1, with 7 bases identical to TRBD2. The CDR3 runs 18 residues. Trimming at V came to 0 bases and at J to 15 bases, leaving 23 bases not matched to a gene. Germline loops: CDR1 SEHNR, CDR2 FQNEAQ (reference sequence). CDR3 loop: CASSLADLREGMTGMGFF. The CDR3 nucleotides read TGTGCCAGCAGCTTAGCCGATCTCAGGGAGGGCATGACGGGAATGGGGTTCTTC.

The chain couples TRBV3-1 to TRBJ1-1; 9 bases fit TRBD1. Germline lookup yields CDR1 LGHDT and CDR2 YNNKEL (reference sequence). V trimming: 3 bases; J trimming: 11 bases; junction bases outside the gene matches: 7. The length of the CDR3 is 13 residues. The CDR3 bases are TGTGCCAGCAGCCAGCGACAGGGGGTTTCGGCTTTCTTT. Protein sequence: CASSQRQGVSAFF.